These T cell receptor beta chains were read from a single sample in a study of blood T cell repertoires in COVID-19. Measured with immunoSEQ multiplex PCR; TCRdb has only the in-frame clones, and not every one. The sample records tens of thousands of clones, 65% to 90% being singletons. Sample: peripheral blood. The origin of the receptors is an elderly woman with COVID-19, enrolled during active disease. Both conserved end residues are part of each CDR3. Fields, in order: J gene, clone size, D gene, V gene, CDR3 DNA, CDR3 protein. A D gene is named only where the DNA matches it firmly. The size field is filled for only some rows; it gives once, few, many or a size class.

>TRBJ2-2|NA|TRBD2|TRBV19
TGTGCCAGTAGTAGCGGGAGGGGCGGCACCGGGGAGCTGTTTTTT
CASSSGRGGTGELFF
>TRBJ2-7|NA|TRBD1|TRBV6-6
TGTGCCAGCAGACGAACAGAGTCCGGGACAGGGGGCTCCTACGAGCAGTACTTC
CASRRTESGTGGSYEQYF
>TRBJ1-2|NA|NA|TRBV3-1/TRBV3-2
TGTGCCAGCAGCCAAGCGGGTGGCTACACCTTC
CASSQAGGYTF
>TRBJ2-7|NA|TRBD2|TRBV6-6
TGTGCCAGCACCCCCTGGACTAGCGCTTCCTACGAGCAGTACTTC
CASTPWTSASYEQYF
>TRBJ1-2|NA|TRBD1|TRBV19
TGTGCCAGTAGTTGGACAGGGGGCCACTCTGGCTACACCTTC
CASSWTGGHSGYTF
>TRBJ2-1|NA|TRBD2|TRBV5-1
TGCGCCAGCAAACTCCAAGCTAGCGGAGTTTACAATGAGCAGTTCTTC
CASKLQASGVYNEQFF
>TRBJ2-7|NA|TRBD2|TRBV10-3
TGTGCCATCAGTGAGTCGGGGGAGGGGTACGAGCAGTACTTC
CAISESGEGYEQYF
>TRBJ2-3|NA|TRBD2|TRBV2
TGTGCCAGCAGTGATCTAGCGGGGTCAGATACGCAGTATTTT
CASSDLAGSDTQYF
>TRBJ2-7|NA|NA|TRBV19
TGTGCCAGTAGTATTGCGGGTTGGCCCTACGAGCAGTACTTC
CASSIAGWPYEQYF
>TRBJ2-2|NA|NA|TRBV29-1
TGCAGCGTTCCCACGGGGGGCTGGGGGGAGCTGTTTTTT
CSVPTGGWGELFF
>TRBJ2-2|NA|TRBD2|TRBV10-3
TGTGCCATCAGTGAGTCAGCGGGACCCACCGGGGAGCTGTTTTTT
CAISESAGPTGELFF
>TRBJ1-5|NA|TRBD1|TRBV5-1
TGCGCCAGCAGCGAGGGACAGCATCAGGGAAATCAGCCCCAGCATTTT
CASSEGQHQGNQPQHF
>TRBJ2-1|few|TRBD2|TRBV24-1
TGTGCCACCAGTTCCGGACTAGGAAAGGATGAGCAGTTCTTC
CATSSGLGKDEQFF
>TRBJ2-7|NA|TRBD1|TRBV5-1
TGCGCCAGCAGCTTAGGACAGGGCTCCTACGAGCAGTACTTC
CASSLGQGSYEQYF
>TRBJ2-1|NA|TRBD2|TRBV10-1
TGCGCCAGCTCCCGGACTAGCGAGCCCTCCTACAATGAGCAGTTCTTC
CASSRTSEPSYNEQFF
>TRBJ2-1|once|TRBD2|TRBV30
TGTGCCTGGAGGGGACGGGAGGGGTACAATGAGCAGTTCTTC
CAWRGREGYNEQFF
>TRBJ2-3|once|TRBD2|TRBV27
TGTGCCAGCAGCCTAGGAGGAGGCGGGAGTACGTTCGGTACGCAGTATTTT
CASSLGGGGSTFGTQYF
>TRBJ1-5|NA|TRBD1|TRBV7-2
TGTGCCAGCAGCCCTCGACAGGGAAGGGTAGGCAATCAGCCCCAGCATTTT
CASSPRQGRVGNQPQHF
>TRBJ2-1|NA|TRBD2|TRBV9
TGTGCCAGCAGCGTCCCCGGGACTAGCGGGAACAATGAGCAGTTCTTC
CASSVPGTSGNNEQFF
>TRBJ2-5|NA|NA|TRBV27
TGTGCCAGCAGTTTATCCTCCTCGGCGCGGGGATACCAAGAGACCCAGTACTTC
CASSLSSSARGYQETQYF
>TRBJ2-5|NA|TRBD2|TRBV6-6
TGTGCCAGCACGCGGACTAGCGGGAGGGCGGAGACCCAGTACTTC
CASTRTSGRAETQYF
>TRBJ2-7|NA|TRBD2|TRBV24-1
TGTGCCACCAGTGATGGGACTAGCGGGAGGGGACTAGGGGAGCAGTACTTC
CATSDGTSGRGLGEQYF
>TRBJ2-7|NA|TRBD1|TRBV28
TGTGCCAGCATCTCCGGGACAGGGCCCTACGAGCAGTACTTC
CASISGTGPYEQYF
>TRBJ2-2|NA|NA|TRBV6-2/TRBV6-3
TGTGCCAGCAGACCTACAGGGTCCGGGGAGCTGTTTTTT
CASRPTGSGELFF
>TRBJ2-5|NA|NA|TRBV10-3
TGTGCCATCAGTGAGTCGGGCCAGGGAGAGACCCAGTACTTC
CAISESGQGETQYF
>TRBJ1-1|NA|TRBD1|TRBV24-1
TGTGCCACCAGAAGAACAGGGGTCAACACTGAAGCTTTCTTT
CATRRTGVNTEAFF
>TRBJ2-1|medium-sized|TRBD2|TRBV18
TGTGCCAGCTCACCTAGCGGGTCCTACAATGAGCAGTTCTTC
CASSPSGSYNEQFF
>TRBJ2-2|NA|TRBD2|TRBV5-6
TGTGCCAGCAGCTTGTTACTCTTCGGCGGGAGGGGTACCGGGGAGCTGTTTTTT
CASSLLLFGGRGTGELFF
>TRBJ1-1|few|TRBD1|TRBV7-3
TGTGCCAGCAGCTTAAGACCCCAGGGGGGTGACACTGAAGCTTTCTTT
CASSLRPQGGDTEAFF
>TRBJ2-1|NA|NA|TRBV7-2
TGTGCCAGCAGCCGGACTACACTCTCCTACAATGAGCAGTTCTTC
CASSRTTLSYNEQFF
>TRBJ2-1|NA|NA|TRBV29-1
TGCAGCGTTGAAGGCGGGGCGGGGGCAGGCAATGAGCAGTTCTTC
CSVEGGAGAGNEQFF
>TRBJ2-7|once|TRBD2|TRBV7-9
TGTGCCAGCAGCTCCGGGACTGGCGGGACTATATCCTACGAGCAGTACTTC
CASSSGTGGTISYEQYF
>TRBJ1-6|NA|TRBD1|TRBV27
TGTGCCAGCAGTGCGGACAGGCTTCGGGTAGGGTCACCCCTCCACTTT
CASSADRLRVGSPLHF
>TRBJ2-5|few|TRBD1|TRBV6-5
TGTGCCAGCAGTTACAATTCCAGGGGGCAGGAGACCCAGTACTTC
CASSYNSRGQETQYF
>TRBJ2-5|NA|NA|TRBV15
TGTGCCACCAGCAGGCAGATCCAAGAGACCCAGTACTTC
CATSRQIQETQYF
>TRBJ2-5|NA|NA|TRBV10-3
TGTGCCATCAGTGTATCCCCCGGACAAGAAGAGACCCAGTACTTC
CAISVSPGQEETQYF
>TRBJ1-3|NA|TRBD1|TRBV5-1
TGCGCCAGCAGCAAGGGACAGGGGGCTACCTTCTCTGGAAACACCATATATTTT
CASSKGQGATFSGNTIYF
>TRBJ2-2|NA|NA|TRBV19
TGTGCCAGTAGTAACCGCCTGACAGGGGAGCTGTTTTTT
CASSNRLTGELFF
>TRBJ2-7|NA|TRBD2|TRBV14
TGTGCCAGCAGCCCACTAGCGTCGTCCTACGAGCAGTACTTC
CASSPLASSYEQYF
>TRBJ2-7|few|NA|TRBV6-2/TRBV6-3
TGTGCCAGCAGTGACCCGACAAGCGAGCAGTACTTC
CASSDPTSEQYF
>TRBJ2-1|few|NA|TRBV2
TGTGCCAGCAGCGCTAGAGGACACAGCTCCTACAATGAGCAGTTCTTC
CASSARGHSSYNEQFF
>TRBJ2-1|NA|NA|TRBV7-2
TGTGCCAGCAGCTTTGGAGGGGGCCCAGGGAATGAGCAGTTCTTC
CASSFGGGPGNEQFF
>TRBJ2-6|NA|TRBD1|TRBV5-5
TGTGCCAGCAGCCCTGGACAGGTTAGCTCTGGGGCCAACGTCCTGACTTTC
CASSPGQVSSGANVLTF
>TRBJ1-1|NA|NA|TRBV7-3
TGTGCCAGCAGCCCCCGCCCGGGGGGAGTCGCTTTCTTT
CASSPRPGGVAFF
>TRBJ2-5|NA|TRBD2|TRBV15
TGTGCCACCAGCTCCCCGACTAGCGGGAACCAAGAGACCCAGTACTTC
CATSSPTSGNQETQYF
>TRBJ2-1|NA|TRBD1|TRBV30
TGTGCCTGGAGTGGACAGGGTCTTGTGAATGAGCAGTTCTTC
CAWSGQGLVNEQFF
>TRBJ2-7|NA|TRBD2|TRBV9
TGTGCCAGCAGCGTAGGCGGGAGCGCCTACGAGCAGTACTTC
CASSVGGSAYEQYF
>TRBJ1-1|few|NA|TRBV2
TGTGCCAGCAGCGCGAGCGGGGATGGGGCTTTCTTT
CASSASGDGAFF
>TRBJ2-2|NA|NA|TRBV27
TGTGCCAGCAGTTGGGTCAGGGCCAGCGGGGAGCTGTTTTTT
CASSWVRASGELFF